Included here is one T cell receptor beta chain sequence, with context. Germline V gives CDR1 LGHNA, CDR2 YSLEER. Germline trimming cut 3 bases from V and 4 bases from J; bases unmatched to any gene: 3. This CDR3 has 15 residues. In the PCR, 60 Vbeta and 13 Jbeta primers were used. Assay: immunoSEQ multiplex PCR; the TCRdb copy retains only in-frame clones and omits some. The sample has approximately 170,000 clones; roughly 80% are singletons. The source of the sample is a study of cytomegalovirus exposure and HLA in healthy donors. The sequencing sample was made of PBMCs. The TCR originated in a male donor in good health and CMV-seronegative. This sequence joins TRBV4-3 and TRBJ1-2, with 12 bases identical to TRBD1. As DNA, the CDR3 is TGCGCCAGCAGCCAGGGGACAGGGGGCGGCTATGGCTACACCTTC. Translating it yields CASSQGTGGGYGYTF.